This TCR beta chain emerged from a study of shared clonotypes between healthy human individuals (dated by TCRdb to the early 2020s). General notes on the study: Three men and two women, aged 18 to 49 years, made up the cohort. Per donor, three plates each were used for CD4 naive and CD4 memory, two for CD8 naive, and one for CD8 memory. To estimate repertoire size and how much clonotype sharing occurs between individuals, the study deeply sequenced the blood TCR repertoires of a handful of healthy adults. Libraries were prepared and TCR repertoires were sequenced by different laboratories using diverse techniques, in order to increase sequencing depth and limit assay-specific biases. Between about 0.8 and 9 billion PBMCs per donor were obtained by leukapheresis.

CD8 naive samples were obtained by positive selection for CCR7 among CD45RO-negative cells, yielding a CD45RA+CCR7+ population from which TemRA cells were excluded. The donors were healthy, HIV-negative adults with no recently reported acute infections or vaccinations. All donors were Caucasian adults living in Nashville, Tennessee, USA. After blood collection by leukapheresis, PBMCs were isolated using Ficoll-Histopaque density gradient centrifugation and then cryopreserved in the vapor phase of liquid nitrogen. Analytical flow cytometry was used to check the purity and quantity of each magnetically sorted T cell population. From each sorted fraction, genomic DNA was isolated and quantified by UV absorbance on a Nanodrop 2000c. Broad study findings and their caveats: Clonotypes shared by all four sorted-subset donors showed higher generation probabilities than non-shared clonotypes. Rarefaction of sorted-subset datasets indicated incomplete sequencing despite the large sequencing depth. Across a few donors, 5% to 6% of naive CD4, roughly 3.8% of naive CD8, under 2.5% of memory CD4, and roughly 0.4% of memory CD8 clonotypes were shared. Pairwise subsampling indicated that sequencing depth was expected to affect the degree of clonotype sharing among donors. Because the study included only a small number of donors, the genetic and exposure-history diversity represented was limited. Sampling was limited to blood, and TCR repertoires in tissue likely differ from TCR repertoires in blood. Estimated clonotype richness was generally larger for naive than for memory subsets.

Comments on this clone: There is no known antigen for this receptor. Nothing much larger sits one base from this clone, and base qualities are not available.

Using the deep immunoSEQ assay, multiplex PCR amplified TCR CDR3 regions from genomic DNA. Extracted genomic DNA from each cell subset was distributed evenly across all wells of several immunoSEQ 96-well plates, and each plate was treated as a replicate. Each replicate PCR for sorted subsets received about 0.2 ug genomic DNA, equal to roughly 30,000 T cell genomes. Purified libraries were quantified with a Qubit 3.0 fluorometer, sized on a Bioanalyzer 2100, and re-quantified with the KAPA Library Quantification kit. Each immunoSEQ 96-well plate was sequenced on its own single-read 150-cycle Illumina NextSeq 550 flow cell. In the source study's methods: Because the immunoSEQ output included only junctional sequences and no quality scores, the filtering could not be the same as the filtering used for full-length reads. To assign V/J genes and CDR3, sequences were annotated using PyIR, a Python wrapper for IgBLAST v1.9, with IMGT germline references. Reads were removed for weak V/J assignments (E-value above 1e-6), missing CDR3, stop codons, out-of-frame junctions, or ambiguous translated residues. V3J clonotypes were defined as sequences sharing an identical inferred V gene, J gene, and CDR3 amino acid sequence. The percentage overlap between two repertoires was calculated by dividing the number of shared unique clonotypes by the size of the smaller repertoire. Three approaches were used to assess repertoire richness: RTK rarefaction, the Chao1 estimator, and Recon v2.1 estimates of unobserved clonotypes. OLGA was used to compute generation probabilities for all TCRbeta clonotypes that the gDNA method yielded from a few donors. This immuneACCESS table, as held by TCRdb, lists in-frame sequences with V and J called but not all clones. Of the missing ones, under half trace to an unresolved V gene in checked studies; the others have no known cause. Clone size and the V and J calls come from that table; the DNA yielded D and trimming. The sample table lists 700,000 to 950,000 clones, about 96% of them with a count of one. Jointly, the top ten make up less than 0.25% of the sample.

The germline V gene provides CDR1 SGHTS and CDR2 YDEGEE. The CDR3 covers 15 residues, taking in both the cysteine and the phenylalanine. Of the read, only the CDR3 DNA is kept; its 45 bases are in frame from base 1. V lost 7 bases and J lost 3 bases; the stretch between them is 19 bases long. This receptor was taken from a man aged 25-40 years in good health. The rearrangement joined TRBV5-8 to TRBJ1-1; the D segment cannot be called with confidence. The sequenced sample was naive CD8+ T cells sorted from blood. The meaning of the sample's cell subset or site label: CD45RA+CCR7+. This receptor has the CDR3 CASEPWGGRDTEAFF. Here is the DNA: TGTGCCAGCGAGCCCTGGGGAGGAAGAGACACTGAAGCTTTCTTT.